Sequencing of this TCR beta chain was carried out in a study of blood T cell repertoires in COVID-19. Looking at the study overall: Sample material is recorded as cDNA or gDNA derived from T cells, B-cell-depleted T cells, or PBMCs.

CDR3 length: 16 residues. The germline gives CDR1 SNHLY, CDR2 FYNNEI. V was trimmed by 5 bases and J by 7 bases, leaving 18 bases between them. This clone was observed once. How the authors handled the data: Amplified reference gene primers provided the basis for estimating nucleated cell counts. Assay used: immunoSEQ multiplex PCR; TCRdb lists only in-frame clones, some missing. Clonal size and the V and J genes are those of that table, whereas D and trimming came from the DNA. This table holds 400,000 to 500,000 clones, around nine tenths found once. This clonotype was obtained from a woman aged 35 to 49 who had recovered from COVID-19. The sequenced material came from PBMCs or T cells enriched from blood (not recorded which). V usage is TRBV2 and J usage is TRBJ1-6; D gene uncertain. The CDR3 here is CASSISRGVGNSPLHF. DNA for the CDR3: TGTGCCAGCAGTATTTCCCGCGGGGTAGGAAATTCACCCCTCCACTTT.